This T cell receptor (beta chain) is from a study of T cell changes during pregnancy in multiple sclerosis. CDR1 is SGHNT and CDR2 is YYREEE in the germline V gene (reference sequence). The trim removed 2 bases at V and 5 bases at J, leaving 4 bases unmatched. The CDR3 length is 14 residues. Libraries were prepared by immunoSEQ multiplex PCR; TCRdb keeps only in-frame clonotypes and omits some of them. The sample holds some 93,000 clones, 90% to 95% seen once. The material sequenced was peripheral blood, taken after pregnancy. The receptor was isolated from a female donor in good health, enrolled as a control in a pregnancy study. J is TRBJ2-1 and V is TRBV5-4, with 7 bases fitting TRBD1. The CDR3 sequence: CASSFPDRDNEQFF. The CDR3 nucleotides are TGTGCCAGCAGCTTTCCCGACAGGGACAATGAGCAGTTCTTC.